A selection of T cell receptor beta chains follows, all from one sample in a study of T cell repertoires in cytomegalovirus infection. For these receptors, no antigen is known. TCRdb processed the reads anew with MiXCR; each CDR3 protein has one entry. Among tens of thousands of distinct CDR3 sequences listed, under 30% were seen once. The source material was CD8+ T cells from cultured PBMCs, sampled from culture after CMV antigen stimulation. All receptors derive from a human donor in good health (CMV status not recorded). Some clones in this sample may be carry-over from other donors' samples. Both conserved end residues are part of each CDR3. The D gene is left open where the match is weak. A clone size is listed for some rows: how often the clone was seen (once, few, many), or a class if it is expanded.

TRBJ2-5 . TRBV20-1 few TGCAGTGCTTCGATTGAAGGATCGGGGGAGACCCAGTACTTC CSASIEGSGETQYF
TRBJ2-3 . TRBV7-9 . TGTGCCAGCAGCTTAACTATGGCCGATACGCAGTATTTT CASSLTMADTQYF
TRBJ2-2 TRBD2 TRBV4-3 . TGCGCCAGCAGCCAGGGCGGGCACGGGAGGAGTGGCGGGGAGCTGTTTTTT CASSQGGHGRSGGELFF
TRBJ2-7 . TRBV11-1 few TGTGCCAGCAGCCCATACGGAGAGAGCTCCTACGAGCAGTACTTC CASSPYGESSYEQYF
TRBJ2-7 . TRBV4-1 many TGCGCCAGCAGTCCCGACGGATCGAGGGTCTACGAGCAGTACTTC CASSPDGSRVYEQYF
TRBJ2-3 TRBD1 TRBV6-6 few TGTGCCAGCAGGGACAGGTTCACAGATACGCAGTATTTT CASRDRFTDTQYF
TRBJ1-4 TRBD1 TRBV4-1 . TGCGCCAGCAGCCAAGAACCCCCGGGACAGTATAATGAAAAACTGTTTTTT CASSQEPPGQYNEKLFF
TRBJ1-3 . TRBV7-9 . TGTGCCAGCAGCTTAGCAAACCCCTCTGGAAACACCATATATTTT CASSLANPSGNTIYF
TRBJ2-1 TRBD2 TRBV7-8 many TGTGCCAGCAGCGCCCCGGGACTAGCGGAGGGGAGCTCCTACAATGAGCAGTTCTTC CASSAPGLAEGSSYNEQFF
TRBJ2-5 . TRBV6-6 . TGTGCCAGCAGTTACTCTCTTACTGGAACCTTTCAAGAGACCCAGTACTTC CASSYSLTGTFQETQYF
TRBJ2-5 TRBD1 TRBV7-2 . TGTGCCAGCAGCTTAGGGGACAGGGGCCCCCAAGAGACCCAGTACTTC CASSLGDRGPQETQYF
TRBJ2-7 TRBD2 TRBV10-1 few TGCGCCAGCGGGCTAGCGGGAGCGGACGAGCAGTACTTC CASGLAGADEQYF
TRBJ2-5 TRBD2 TRBV7-2 . TGTGCCAGCAGCTTACCAGCGGGAGTGGAGACCCAGTACTTC CASSLPAGVETQYF
TRBJ2-5 TRBD2 TRBV4-3 . TGCGCCAGCAGCCCCCGGCTAGCGGGGGACCAAGAGACCCAGTACTTC CASSPRLAGDQETQYF
TRBJ2-7 TRBD2 TRBV11-2 few TGTGCCAGCAGCACACCACGACTAGCGGGAGCCCCGACGGCATACGAGCAGTACTTC CASSTPRLAGAPTAYEQYF
TRBJ2-1 TRBD1 TRBV12-3/TRBV12-4 once TGTGCCAGCAGTACTTTTCGGACAGGGGTGGGCAATGAGCAGTTCTTC CASSTFRTGVGNEQFF
TRBJ1-1 . TRBV27 . TGTGCCAGCAGTTTGCCAGGGACGGGCACTGAAGCTTTCTTT CASSLPGTGTEAFF
TRBJ2-1 TRBD2 TRBV5-1 once TGCGCCAGCAGGACCTTCGGGGGGTTAGATGAGCAGTTCTTC CASRTFGGLDEQFF
TRBJ1-1 . TRBV11-2 many TGTGCCAGCAGCCGGATCACTGGGGCGAACACTGAAGCTTTCTTT CASSRITGANTEAFF
TRBJ1-2 . TRBV7-6 . TGTGCCAGCAGCTTAGGCGGGTCCAACTATGGCTACACCTTC CASSLGGSNYGYTF
TRBJ1-1 . TRBV6-6 . TGTGCCAGCAGTTACTCGGGGGGACGTTCAGCTTTCTTT CASSYSGGRSAFF
TRBJ2-7 TRBD1 TRBV7-8 few TGTGCCAGCAACCTATGGACAGGGAGTTACGAGCAGTACTTC CASNLWTGSYEQYF
TRBJ2-7 . TRBV6-2/TRBV6-3 few TGTGCCAGCAGTTATACGGTGCAGAACCAAAGGATCTACGAGCAGTACTTC CASSYTVQNQRIYEQYF
TRBJ2-7 TRBD1 TRBV18 many TGTGCCAGCTCTCTTGGACAGGGAAAACCCTACGAGCAGTACTTC CASSLGQGKPYEQYF
TRBJ1-4 . TRBV11-2 . TGTGCCAGCAGCCCAGGGAGCGGGGAAAAACTGTTTTTT CASSPGSGEKLFF
TRBJ2-7 TRBD1 TRBV5-4 once TGTGCCAGCAGCTACAGGGGAGTCCACGAGCAGTACTTC CASSYRGVHEQYF
TRBJ2-2 . TRBV7-4 . TGTGCCAGCGCCGCGGGGCCGGCGAACACCGGGGAGCTGTTTTTT CASAAGPANTGELFF
TRBJ2-7 . TRBV7-2 . TGTGCCAGCAGCCAGGGCGGACGGGGCTACGAGCAGTACTTC CASSQGGRGYEQYF
TRBJ2-7 . TRBV4-3 few TGCGCCAGCAGCCAAGACCGGGCAGGGCCCAACTACGAGCAGTACTTC CASSQDRAGPNYEQYF
TRBJ2-7 TRBD2 TRBV12-3/TRBV12-4 many TGTGCCAGCAGTCCCAAACTAGCGGGAGGGCCCCACGAGCAGTACTTC CASSPKLAGGPHEQYF
TRBJ2-1 . TRBV12-3/TRBV12-4 many TGTGCCAGCACCCCCCTCGGCGATGAGCAGTTCTTC CASTPLGDEQFF
TRBJ2-1 . TRBV10-3 medium-sized TGTGCCATCAGTGAGTCGATGGCGGCGGACGACTACAATGAGCAGTTCTTC CAISESMAADDYNEQFF
TRBJ2-3 . TRBV5-1 . TGCGCCAGCAGCTTGGTCGCGGGAGATACGCAGTATTTT CASSLVAGDTQYF
TRBJ2-7 . TRBV7-6 many TGTGCCAGCAGCTTAGAGCACAGCTCCTACGAGCAGTACTTC CASSLEHSSYEQYF
TRBJ1-1 . TRBV12-3/TRBV12-4 medium-sized TGTGCCAGCAGTAAGCAGGGAGCCACTGAAGCTTTCTTT CASSKQGATEAFF
TRBJ2-7 TRBD2 TRBV7-2 many TGTGCCAGCAGCTCCCCGACTAGCGGGAGCCTCTCCTACGAGCAGTACTTC CASSSPTSGSLSYEQYF
TRBJ2-7 TRBD2 TRBV2 many TGTGCCATCACCGGACTAGACTCCTACGAGCAGTACTTC CAITGLDSYEQYF
TRBJ2-5 . TRBV6-2/TRBV6-3 few TGTGCCAGCAGTGTCTCCGGGACAAGCCAAGAGACCCAGTACTTC CASSVSGTSQETQYF
TRBJ2-3 . TRBV7-2 few TGTGCCAGCAGCTTAGATCTCGGGGGCACAGATACGCAGTATTTT CASSLDLGGTDTQYF
TRBJ2-1 . TRBV27 many TGTGCCAGCAGTTTATCGGGGTCCTCCTACAATGAGCAGTTCTTC CASSLSGSSYNEQFF
TRBJ2-7 . TRBV27 few TGTGCCAGCAGTATCTTCCACGGGACCTACGAGCAGTACTTC CASSIFHGTYEQYF
TRBJ1-1 TRBD1 TRBV6-2/TRBV6-3 . TGTGCCAGCAGTTACCGGACAGGAGGAACTGAAGCTTTCTTT CASSYRTGGTEAFF
TRBJ2-7 TRBD2 TRBV7-3 . TGTGCCAGCAGCTTAAGAGCGGGGGGGCGGGACGAGCAGTACTTC CASSLRAGGRDEQYF
TRBJ1-1 . TRBV19 many TGTGCCAGTAGTAGTGGACACACGCTCAACACTGAAGCTTTCTTT CASSSGHTLNTEAFF
TRBJ2-1 TRBD2 TRBV28 . TGTGCCAGCAGCTTACCGACAGCTAGCGGGGGGGTAGGGTCCTACAATGAGCAGTTCTTC CASSLPTASGGVGSYNEQFF
TRBJ2-1 . TRBV7-3 few TGTGCCAGCAGCTTAATCCAGGGTTCCTACAATGAGCAGTTCTTC CASSLIQGSYNEQFF
TRBJ2-1 . TRBV20-1 . TGCAGTGCTAGATCTAGACAAGGGGTCGACAATGAGCAGTTCTTC CSARSRQGVDNEQFF
TRBJ2-7 . TRBV6-5 . TGTGCCAGCTCCGGGCAGGTAATCGGCGAGCAGTACTTC CASSGQVIGEQYF
TRBJ2-1 . TRBV2 . TGTGCCAGCAGTCCGTTTAGGGATGAGCAGTTCTTC CASSPFRDEQFF
TRBJ1-1 . TRBV28 few TGTGCCAGCAGTCCTCCGTGGTTTTCATTCGGCACTGAAGCTTTCTTT CASSPPWFSFGTEAFF
TRBJ1-5 TRBD1 TRBV7-9 few TGTGCCAGCGCCGTGGCCCAGGGGGTTCAGCCCCAGCATTTT CASAVAQGVQPQHF
TRBJ2-7 TRBD1 TRBV7-8 few TGTGCCAGCAGCTCGGGACAGGGTACCTACGAGCAGTACTTC CASSSGQGTYEQYF
TRBJ1-4 TRBD1 TRBV7-6 . TGTGCCAGCAGCCCCGGACAGGGGGTAAATGAAAAACTGTTTTTT CASSPGQGVNEKLFF
TRBJ2-5 TRBD1 TRBV19 . TGTGCCAGTAGTATCCGACAGGGGGGAGAGACCCAGTACTTC CASSIRQGGETQYF